Each of the 24 T cell receptor beta chains below was sequenced from the same sample in a study of glioma-infiltrating T cells. TCR alpha and beta CDR3 regions were amplified from RNA using iRepertoire nested multiplex PCR. One entry per CDR3 protein, called by TCRdb with MiXCR from the multiplex PCR reads. The data hold roughly 200,000 distinct CDR3 sequences, with around 32% observed a single time. Material: glioma tissue, nonneoplastic brain tissue, or PBMCs (not recorded which). All receptors come from a human donor with low-grade glioma or glioblastoma, undergoing nonglioma brain surgery, or in good health (not recorded which).

This chain joins TRBV7-9 and TRBJ1-4; a weak D match, TRBD1 (5 bases). Per germline, CDR1 SEHNR and CDR2 FQNEAQ (reference sequence). This CDR3 has 14 residues. The V end lost 3 bases, the J end lost 8 bases, and 13 bases lay between the germline ends. The CDR3 nucleotides are TGTGCCAGCAGCTTTACGGGGGGATTGGAAAAACTGTTTTTT. It specifies CASSFTGGLEKLFF.

This clonotype was seen repeatedly, ten times or more. The chain is built from TRBV15 and TRBJ2-5, with D possibly being TRBD2 (5 bases). CDR1 is LNHNV and CDR2 is YYDKDF in the germline V gene (reference sequence). The CDR3 has 15 amino acids. V was trimmed by 0 bases and J by 2 bases, leaving 10 bases between them. Here the CDR3 DNA reads TGTGCCACCAGCAGAGATGGGCTAGCACAAGAGACCCAGTACTTC. As protein: CATSRDGLAQETQYF.

The V and J genes are TRBV20-1 and TRBJ1-2; 9 bases line up with TRBD1. V lost 0 bases to trimming and J lost 4 bases; unmatched junction nucleotides: 3. Germline V gene lookup returns CDR1 DFQATT and CDR2 SNEGSKA (reference sequence). CDR3 size: 14 residues. The CDR3 loop reads CSARDPTGGYGYTF. For the CDR3, the DNA is TGCAGTGCTAGAGATCCGACAGGGGGCTATGGCTACACCTTC.

This clonotype was detected many times. The rearrangement joins TRBV28 to TRBJ2-7, with a possible D match to TRBD1 (5 bases). CDR3 length: 12 residues. Germline V gives CDR1 MDHEN, CDR2 SYDVKM. Trimming pared 3 bases from V and 13 bases from J, leaving 16 bases between. This chain's CDR3 is CASSLSQGIQYF. Written as DNA, the CDR3 is TGTGCCAGCAGTTTGTCCCAGGGTATTCAATACTTC.

The gene calls are TRBV9 and TRBJ1-4, with a tentative D call TRBD1 (5 bases). The CDR3 spans 17 residues. CDR1 SGDLS and CDR2 YYNGEE come from the germline V gene. V lost 0 bases and J 3 bases, leaving 15 bases between the germline ends. The CDR3 here is CASSVGAGDRPNEKLFF. The CDR3 DNA is TGTGCCAGCAGCGTAGGGGCGGGGGATCGCCCTAATGAAAAACTGTTTTTT.

This clonotype was found many times. V gene TRBV12-3 or TRBV12-4 combines with J gene TRBJ2-3, with 10 bases fitting TRBD2. This CDR3 is built from 15 residues. V trimming: 5 bases; J trimming: 4 bases; junction bases outside the gene matches: 6. CDR3 nucleotide sequence: TGTGCCAGCAGTGCGGGACTAGCGAGCGCAGATACGCAGTATTTT. It encodes CASSAGLASADTQYF.

In its sample, this clonotype was seen many times. The chain uses TRBV29-1 and TRBJ2-5, with D hard to call. This CDR3 is built from 11 residues. Germline V gene sequence: CDR1 SQVTM, CDR2 ANQGSEA. V was pared by 0 bases and J by 5 bases, with 4 bases between. The chain's CDR3 is CSVEEGETQYF. In DNA form, the CDR3 reads TGCAGCGTTGAAGAGGGGGAGACCCAGTACTTC. The whole variable domain, filled in from reference TRBV29-1 and TRBJ2-5, reads SAVISQKPSRDICQRGTSLTIQCQVDSQVTMMFWYRQQPGQSLTLIATANQGSEATYESGFVIDKFPISRPNLTFSTLTVSNMSPEDSSIYLCSVEEGETQYFGPGTRLLVL.

This clonotype was counted many times. The gene calls are TRBV5-6 and TRBJ2-1; TRBD2 might be the D (6 bases). CDR3 length: 12 residues. V gave up 7 bases and J gave up 7 bases, with 12 bases separating them. In germline, CDR1 is SGHDT, CDR2 YYEEEE. The CDR3 loop is CASRDLRNEQFF. In DNA form, the CDR3 reads TGTGCCAGCCGGGACTTACGAAATGAGCAGTTCTTC.

This clonotype was seen ten or more times. V and J are TRBV25-1 and TRBJ2-5; D is perhaps TRBD1 (6 bases). The V end was cut by 0 bases, the J end by 1 base, with 9 bases between. This CDR3 has 15 amino acids. CDR1 MGHDK and CDR2 SYGVNS come from the germline V gene. The CDR3 loop is CASSEYGGLQETQYF. The CDR3 nucleotides are TGTGCCAGCAGTGAATATGGGGGCCTCCAAGAGACCCAGTACTTC.

Many counts were recorded for this clonotype. The chain is built from TRBV12-3 or TRBV12-4 and TRBJ2-3, with 8 bases that match TRBD1. CDR3 size: 14 residues. Trimming cost V 6 bases and J 4 bases; bases outside gene matches: 6. The CDR3 DNA sequence: TGTGCCAGCAGCCGACAGGGGAGTCCAGATACGCAGTATTTT. Translating it yields CASSRQGSPDTQYF.

This chain joins TRBV5-4 and TRBJ2-7; 10 positions match TRBD1. The CDR3 has 17 amino acids. CDR1 is SGHNT, CDR2 YYREEE, per germline (reference sequence). The ends lost 3 bases at V and 2 bases at J; junction bases unmatched: 11. The CDR3, as DNA: TGTGCCAGCAGCTCCCGGACAGGGGGAAGCATTACCTACGAGCAGTACTTC. It translates to CASSSRTGGSITYEQYF.

The chain recombines TRBV18 with TRBJ2-1; TRBD1 matches 11 bases. The CDR3 is 18 amino acids. J gave up 2 bases and V 4 bases, and 10 bases lay outside the gene matches. Per germline, CDR1 KGHSH and CDR2 LQKENI. For the CDR3, the DNA is TGTGCCAGCTCACTTATGCAGATGGGACAGGGGGCCTACAATGAGCAGTTCTTC. Translating gives CASSLMQMGQGAYNEQFF.

This clonotype was observed a few times. This chain connects TRBV29-1 to TRBJ1-3, with D uncertain. The ends were cut back, 1 base at V and 0 bases at J, with 4 bases in the middle. The CDR3 is made up of 13 amino acids. The germline gives CDR1 SQVTM, CDR2 ANQGSEA. The CDR3 protein is CSVEGISGNTIYF. CDR3 coding DNA: TGCAGCGTTGAAGGGATCTCTGGAAACACCATATATTTT.

V usage is TRBV30 and J usage is TRBJ1-5; D remains ambiguous. Germline loops: CDR1 GTSNPN, CDR2 SVGIG (reference sequence). The CDR3 spans 13 residues. The V and J ends lost 0 bases and 4 bases respectively, with 7 bases between them. The chain's CDR3 is CAWSVSENQPQHF. CDR3 sequence (DNA): TGTGCCTGGAGTGTATCAGAGAATCAGCCCCAGCATTTT.

This clonotype appeared many times. Germline and junction disagree at one end, which may indicate a read error. The CDR3 sequence: CSVEGTGNYEQYF. The CDR3 DNA reads TGCAGCGTAGAAGGGACAGGGAACTACGAGCAGTACTTC. This chain joins TRBV29-1 and TRBJ2-7, with TRBD1 identical over 9 bases. Germline CDR1 SQVTM, CDR2 ANQGSEA. CDR3 length: 13 amino acids.

The J gene is TRBJ2-5, the V gene TRBV6-1, with a weak D call TRBD1 (5 bases). Germline values: CDR1 MNHNS, CDR2 SASEGT. The CDR3 is 13 amino acids. As DNA, the CDR3 is TGTTCCCGCAGTCCTTCCCTGGGGCGAGAGAAGTACTTC. Its protein product is CSRSPSLGREKYF.

The gene calls are TRBV27 and TRBJ1-4; 10 positions agree with TRBD1. CDR3 length: 14 residues. V lost 6 bases and J lost 7; bases outside the gene matches: 5. Germline CDR1 MNHEY, CDR2 SMNVEV (reference sequence). In DNA, the CDR3 is TGTGCCAGCAGACCGGGACAGGGGATTGAAAAACTGTTTTTT. Amino acid sequence: CASRPGQGIEKLFF.

V and J are TRBV29-1 and TRBJ2-7; TRBD2 aligns across 9 bases. The germline V gene encodes CDR1 SQVTM and CDR2 ANQGSEA. Trimming removed 5 bases from V and 4 bases from J; junction bases left unmatched: 6. This CDR3 comprises 13 residues. Here the CDR3 reads CSVYSGGSYEQYF. CDR3 sequence (DNA): TGCAGCGTTTATAGCGGGGGCTCGTACGAGCAGTACTTC.

On this clonotype itself: This clone may be a read error of a much larger clone one base away. The V gene is TRBV6-5, the J gene TRBJ2-3; no reliable D call. Per the germline V gene, CDR1 is MNHEY and CDR2 is SVGAGI. V lost 9 bases, J lost 5 bases, and 15 bases lay in between. The CDR3 loop spans 13 amino acids. CDR3 bases: TGTGCCAGTACGACACCTACCATAGATACGCAGTATTTT. This gives the protein CASTTPTIDTQYF.

The sample holds a few counts of this clonotype. This chain uses TRBV6-1 with TRBJ1-3; TRBD1 matches 7 bases. V shed 8 bases and J 2 bases; nucleotides not matched to a gene: 6. The CDR3 consists of 14 residues. The V gene's germline CDR1 is MNHNS and CDR2 SASEGT. The CDR3 bases are TGTGCCAGCCAAACAGGGGAGGCTGGAAACACCATATATTTT. It yields the protein CASQTGEAGNTIYF.

This clonotype has a handful of counts. The CDR3 DNA reads TGCAGCGTGGTCGCCTTGGGGGAGAACACTGAAGCTTTCTTT. Amino acids: CSVVALGENTEAFF. V and J are TRBV29-1 and TRBJ1-1; the D gene is possibly TRBD1 (5 bases). Germline-derived CDR1 and CDR2 are SQVTM and ANQGSEA. This CDR3 comprises 14 residues. V lost 6 bases, J lost 1 base, and 15 bases lay in between.

A remark on this clonotype: Just one base apart from a much larger clone, this may be a read error. This chain joins TRBV28 and TRBJ1-4; possibly TRBD1 for D (5 bases). The CDR3 consists of 14 residues. Trimming shortened V by 5 bases and J by 6 bases, and 13 bases separated the two germline ends. The germline gives CDR1 MDHEN, CDR2 SYDVKM. In DNA, the CDR3 is TGTGCCAGCAGTCTAGGGGCAGGGTATGAAAAACTGTTTTTT. Protein sequence: CASSLGAGYEKLFF.

The CDR3 sequence is CASSSAFLGTVKTQYF. In nucleotides, the CDR3 is TGTGCCAGCAGCTCCGCTTTTTTGGGGACTGTTAAGACCCAGTACTTC. J is TRBJ2-5 and V is TRBV13; D is perhaps TRBD2 (6 bases). The CDR3 totals 16 residues. Trimming removed 4 bases at V and 6 bases at J, with 21 bases between. Per the germline V gene, CDR1 is PRHDT and CDR2 is FYEKMQ (reference sequence).

This clonotype appeared many times. V and J are TRBV20-1 and TRBJ2-5; 7 nucleotides match TRBD1. The CDR3 loop spans 13 amino acids. After removal of 0 bases from V and 5 bases from J, the junction contained 3 bases not matched to a gene. Germline values: CDR1 DFQATT, CDR2 SNEGSKA (reference sequence). The CDR3 region is CSARDSGQETQYF. CDR3 nucleotides: TGCAGTGCTAGAGATTCGGGACAGGAGACCCAGTACTTC.